The 16 T cell receptor beta chains presented below share a single source sample, sequenced in a study of memory CD4+ T cells and cytomegalovirus serostatus. Sequenced by immunoSEQ multiplex PCR; TCRdb stores in-frame clones only, minus some. The sample yields about 52,000 clones, about four fifths seen once. The sort gate was single viable CD3+CD4+CD8-CD45RO+ cells for memory CD4+ T cells. Input material: memory CD4+ T cells from blood. Source of these receptors: an adult in good health and CMV-seropositive.

This chain joins TRBV14 and TRBJ1-2; tentative D call: TRBD1 (6 bases). Germline CDR1 and CDR2: SGHDN and FVKESK. This CDR3 has 17 residues. The ends were cut back, 3 bases at V and 1 base at J, with 18 bases in the middle. This CDR3 is CASSQSPLKGDNYGYTF. CDR3 coding DNA: TGTGCCAGCAGCCAGAGTCCCCTGAAGGGGGATAACTATGGCTACACCTTC.

The chain is built from TRBV27 and TRBJ2-7, with a possible D match to TRBD1 (5 bases). The CDR3 runs 14 residues. The V end lost 1 base, the J end lost 4 bases, and 11 bases lay between the germline ends. Germline V lookup: CDR1 MNHEY, CDR2 SMNVEV (reference sequence). Here the CDR3 reads CASSLWGKPYEQYF. The CDR3 nucleotides are TGTGCCAGCAGTTTATGGGGCAAGCCTTACGAGCAGTACTTC.

The V gene is TRBV10-3, the J gene TRBJ1-4, with unresolved D. This CDR3 region has 13 residues. Trimming removed 2 bases from V and 8 bases from J, with 9 bases in between. Germline values: CDR1 ENHRY, CDR2 SYGVKD. CDR3 sequence: CAISEVFHEKLFF. CDR3 sequence (DNA): TGTGCCATCAGTGAGGTTTTTCACGAAAAACTGTTTTTT.

The gene calls are TRBV18 and TRBJ2-2; the D is unclear. Germline CDR1 KGHSH, CDR2 LQKENI. V was shortened by 0 bases and J by 0 bases, with 5 bases between the two germline ends. This CDR3 comprises 15 residues. CDR3 in DNA: TGTGCCAGCTCACCACCCAGCACGAACACCGGGGAGCTGTTTTTT. Protein sequence: CASSPPSTNTGELFF.

The CDR3 spells CASSQGSPYNEQFF. The CDR3 DNA reads TGCGCCAGCTCGCAGGGGTCCCCCTACAATGAGCAGTTCTTC. The V call is TRBV10-1, the J call TRBJ2-1; D perhaps matches TRBD1 (6 bases). Germline-derived CDR1 and CDR2 are WNHNN and SYGVQD (reference sequence). The length of the CDR3 is 14 residues. V gave up 8 bases and J gave up 2 bases, with 13 bases separating them.

The CDR3, as DNA: TGTGCCAGTAGTATGCCCGGGGGGGGTAACTATGGCTACACCTTC. This translates into CASSMPGGGNYGYTF. The J gene is TRBJ1-2, the V gene TRBV19; D perhaps matches TRBD1 (5 bases). V was pared by 3 bases and J by 1 base, with 12 bases between. Germline V gene lookup returns CDR1 LNHDA and CDR2 SQIVND (reference sequence). This CDR3 has 15 residues.

This clone was detected once. J is TRBJ2-3 and V is TRBV27; tentatively, D is TRBD2 (5 bases). Between the trimmed V and J ends, which lost 6 bases and 8 bases, there was a span of 12 bases. CDR1 MNHEY and CDR2 SMNVEV come from the germline V gene (reference sequence). The CDR3 contains 12 residues. The CDR3 is CASRTRASTQYF. The CDR3 DNA follows: TGTGCCAGCAGAACTAGGGCTAGTACGCAGTATTTT.

On this clone itself: Other DNA sequences in the sample encode the same CDR3. The J gene is TRBJ2-3, the V gene TRBV7-3, with D maybe TRBD2 (6 bases). The CDR3 is made up of 14 amino acids. CDR1 is SGHTA and CDR2 is FQGTGA in the germline V gene. Trimming pared 2 bases from V and 0 bases from J, leaving 6 bases between. The CDR3 DNA follows: TGTGCCAGCAGCTTAGGGACTAGCACAGATACGCAGTATTTT. Translation: CASSLGTSTDTQYF.

The CDR3 spells CASSSQVAEKPQHF. The CDR3 DNA reads TGTGCCAGCAGCTCCCAGGTAGCGGAGAAGCCCCAGCATTTT. The chain recombines TRBV7-2 with TRBJ1-5; D unclear. Trimming removed 4 bases at V and 8 bases at J, with 15 bases between. Germline V gene sequence: CDR1 SGHTA, CDR2 FQGNSA. The CDR3 contains 14 residues.

CDR3 loop: CAWSVTARDNSPLHF. Here the CDR3 DNA reads TGTGCCTGGAGTGTAACAGCAAGGGATAATTCACCCCTCCACTTT. V usage is TRBV30 and J usage is TRBJ1-6; D remains ambiguous. Trimming shortened V by 0 bases and J by 5 bases, and 11 bases separated the two germline ends. Looked up from germline, CDR1 is GTSNPN and CDR2 is SVGIG (reference sequence). The CDR3 is 15 amino acids.

The chain employs TRBV6-5 and TRBJ1-3; D gene ambiguous. CDR3 size: 15 residues. V lost 2 bases and J 4 bases, leaving 12 bases between the germline ends. Germline V gene data show CDR1 as MNHEY and CDR2 as SVGAGI. CDR3 sequence: CASSYTEGTGNTIYF. The CDR3 DNA reads as TGTGCCAGCAGTTACACCGAGGGAACGGGAAACACCATATATTTT.

CDR3 sequence (DNA): TGTGCCAGCAGCCGGGGGGAAGGGGAGACCCAGTACTTC. It specifies CASSRGEGETQYF. The rearrangement uses TRBV7-3 and TRBJ2-5; the match to TRBD2 covers 7 bases. Germline CDR1 is SGHTA and CDR2 is FQGTGA. The ends lost 5 bases at V and 5 bases at J; junction bases unmatched: 5. The CDR3 is 13 amino acids.

V gene TRBV10-3 combines with J gene TRBJ2-7, with TRBD1 as a possible D gene (5 bases). Germline-derived CDR1 and CDR2 are ENHRY and SYGVKD. CDR3 length: 13 residues. V gave up 4 bases and J gave up 4 bases, with 11 bases separating them. The CDR3 loop reads CAISVDSRYEQYF. The CDR3 nucleotides are TGTGCCATCAGTGTAGACAGCCGATACGAGCAGTACTTC.

The rearrangement uses TRBV28 and TRBJ1-6; D possibly corresponds to TRBD1 (6 bases). V was shortened by 1 base and J by 8 bases, with 12 bases between the two germline ends. This CDR3 region has 15 residues. Germline V gene sequence: CDR1 MDHEN, CDR2 SYDVKM. CDR3: CASSLFRGGDSPLHF. The CDR3 nucleotides are TGTGCCAGCAGTTTATTTAGGGGGGGGGATTCACCCCTCCACTTT.

This clone has a handful of counts. This chain uses TRBV7-2 with TRBJ2-5; TRBD1 agrees at 8 bases. This CDR3 has 14 amino acids. In germline, CDR1 is SGHTA, CDR2 FQGNSA. V lost 3 bases and J lost 5; bases outside the gene matches: 5. The CDR3 region is CASSFTGGMETQYF. The CDR3 nucleotides read TGTGCCAGCAGCTTTACAGGGGGGATGGAGACCCAGTACTTC.

The gene calls are TRBV28 and TRBJ2-7, with D perhaps matching TRBD1 (6 bases). V lost 4 bases to trimming and J lost 4 bases, with 8 bases between them. This CDR3 region has 12 residues. Germline CDR1 and CDR2: MDHEN and SYDVKM. The CDR3 loop reads CASSSGQYEQYF. The CDR3, as DNA: TGTGCCAGCAGTTCAGGACAGTACGAGCAGTACTTC.